This passage covers 32 T cell receptor beta chains from one sample sequenced in a study of T cells after posttransplantation cyclophosphamide. The table came from immunoSEQ multiplex PCR; TCRdb's copy has only in-frame clones and leaves some out. The specimen gives tens of thousands of clones without singletons; the ten biggest hold 2.5% to 3%. The specimen was PBMCs. These receptors originate from a woman aged 60-75 years in good health, CMV-negative, and a related stem cell transplant donor.

This clone was found a few times. CDR3 nucleotide sequence: TGTGCCAGCAGCTTAGGGACAGGGACAAACACTGAAGCTTTCTTT. Residues: CASSLGTGTNTEAFF. The chain joins TRBV7-9 to TRBJ1-1, with 8 bases fitting TRBD1. Germline loops: CDR1 SEHNR, CDR2 FQNEAQ (reference sequence). This CDR3 region has 15 residues. Trimming at V came to 1 base and at J to 2 bases, leaving 3 bases not matched to a gene.

There are many counts of this clone. The rearrangement uses TRBV24-1 and TRBJ2-3, with 11 bases matching TRBD2. The CDR3 runs to 16 residues. The ends lost 5 bases at V and 2 bases at J; junction bases unmatched: 5. CDR1 is KGHDR and CDR2 is SFDVKD in the germline V gene. DNA for the CDR3: TGTGCCACCAGTGTAGCTAGCGGGGGGTCCACAGATACGCAGTATTTT. It is translated as CATSVASGGSTDTQYF.

This clone came up a few times. J is TRBJ2-5 and V is TRBV27, with D perhaps matching TRBD1 or TRBD2 (7 bases each). V was pared by 4 bases and J by 5 bases, with 11 bases between. From germline, CDR1 is MNHEY and CDR2 SMNVEV (reference sequence). The CDR3 contains 13 residues. CDR3 amino acids: CASSYRGGETQYF. The DNA for the CDR3 is TGTGCCAGCAGTTACAGGGGAGGGGAGACCCAGTACTTC.

This clone was detected many times. In DNA form, the CDR3 reads TGTGCCAGCAGTCCGGGACAGGGATACAATGAGCAGTTCTTC. Translated: CASSPGQGYNEQFF. The rearrangement joins TRBV6-6 to TRBJ2-1; 9 bases line up with TRBD1. This CDR3 is 14 amino acids long. The germline V gene has CDR1 MNHNY and CDR2 SVGAGI (reference sequence). Losses at the gene ends were 5 bases for V and 4 bases for J; bases not matched to a gene: 3.

This clone was seen ten or more times. The V call is TRBV6-5, the J call TRBJ2-7; 7 nucleotides agree with TRBD1. The CDR3 length is 16 residues. Unmatched junction bases numbered 9, after V lost 4 bases and J lost 0 bases. CDR1 is MNHEY and CDR2 is SVGAGI in the germline V gene. The CDR3 DNA is TGTGCCAGCAGTTCTCGACAGGGCGAGAGCTCCTACGAGCAGTACTTC. Amino acid sequence: CASSSRQGESSYEQYF.

In its sample, this clone was seen many times. The chain combines TRBV2 with TRBJ1-2; 11 bases are a match to TRBD1. V gave up 7 bases and J gave up 7 bases; unmatched junction bases: 14. CDR1 is SNHLY and CDR2 is FYNNEI in the germline V gene. CDR3 length: 16 amino acids. CDR3 nucleotide sequence: TGTGCCAGCATGCGAAGGGGTGGACAGGGGGCGATTGGCTACACCTTC. This sequence encodes CASMRRGGQGAIGYTF.

This chain joins TRBV29-1 and TRBJ2-4; TRBD1 agrees at 9 bases. The CDR3 loop spans 13 amino acids. Trimming cost V 5 bases and J 4 bases; bases outside gene matches: 3. CDR1 and CDR2 (germline): SQVTM, ANQGSEA. CDR3 DNA: TGCAGCGTTAGTGGGACAGGGAAAAACATTCAGTACTTC. It codes for CSVSGTGKNIQYF.

This clone was observed many times. This chain uses TRBV5-6 with TRBJ2-7; unclear D gene. Per the germline V gene, CDR1 is SGHDT and CDR2 is YYEEEE. This CDR3 contains 13 residues. Trimming took off 2 bases at V and 6 bases at J, with 12 bases between the two ends. The CDR3 here is CASSFDLPGEQYF. In DNA, the CDR3 is TGTGCCAGCAGCTTTGACTTGCCCGGCGAGCAGTACTTC.

The V and J genes are TRBV19 and TRBJ2-5, with D tentatively TRBD2 (6 bases). Germline V CDR1 and CDR2: LNHDA, SQIVND (reference sequence). The CDR3 has 14 amino acids. V was cut by 3 bases and J by 7 bases, with 15 bases left in between. Written as DNA, the CDR3 is TGTGCCAGTAGTATCGGTGGCGGGATGGGGACCCAGTACTTC. This codes for CASSIGGGMGTQYF.

This chain connects TRBV7-2 to TRBJ2-1; a possible D gene is TRBD2 (7 bases). Germline lookup yields CDR1 SGHTA and CDR2 FQGNSA. The CDR3 contains 14 residues. The V gene lost 1 base and the J gene lost 14 bases, with 18 bases spanning the gap. DNA for the CDR3: TGTGCCAGCAGCTTAGGGGGGGGCAGTGGGTACGAGTTCTTC. Its protein is CASSLGGGSGYEFF.

There are many counts of this clone. The rearrangement uses TRBV23-1 and TRBJ2-3, with TRBD1 identical over 8 bases. TRBV23-1 qualifies as an ORF whose function is uncertain. This CDR3 is built from 15 residues. Unmatched junction bases numbered 11, after V lost 6 bases and J lost 6 bases. Written as DNA, the CDR3 is TGCGCCAGCAGCGACCAGGGGGCGTCCAGCGATACGCAGTATTTT. This translates into CASSDQGASSDTQYF.

This clone was found many times. V usage is TRBV12-3 or TRBV12-4 and J usage is TRBJ1-2; D is uncertain. The CDR3 length is 13 residues. With 5 bases removed from V and 3 bases from J, the gap between germline ends came to 10 bases. The CDR3 nucleotides read TGTGCCAGCAGTGCCCGAGGTGACTATGGCTACACCTTC. Protein sequence: CASSARGDYGYTF.

This clone was counted ten times or more. This chain uses TRBV7-3 with TRBJ2-6; D is perhaps TRBD1 (6 bases). From germline, CDR1 is SGHTA and CDR2 FQGTGA. V was trimmed by 5 bases and J by 1 base, leaving 9 bases between them. The length of the CDR3 is 15 residues. CDR3 nucleotide sequence: TGTGCCAGCAGCCAACAGGGATCTGGGGCCAACGTCCTGACTTTC. Protein: CASSQQGSGANVLTF.

This clone has a count of ten or more. The rearrangement uses TRBV2 and TRBJ2-3; D remains ambiguous. Per germline, CDR1 SNHLY and CDR2 FYNNEI. The CDR3 covers 11 residues. V lost 4 bases and J lost 8, with 7 bases in between. CDR3 in amino acids: CASSATGTQYF. The CDR3 coding sequence is TGTGCCAGCAGTGCCACGGGTACGCAGTATTTT.

This clone was seen only a few times. This chain uses TRBV7-2 with TRBJ2-7; D might be TRBD2 (5 bases). V shed 5 bases and J shed 6 bases, with 20 bases lying between them. This CDR3 is built from 15 residues. The germline V gene encodes CDR1 SGHTA and CDR2 FQGNSA. CDR3 sequence (DNA): TGTGCCAGCAGCCTGTGGGCGGGTAGCCCTCTCGAGCAGTACTTC. It yields the protein CASSLWAGSPLEQYF.

This clone has at least ten counts. This chain joins TRBV7-9 and TRBJ2-7, with 7 bases aligning to TRBD2. This CDR3 region has 15 residues. The germline V gene encodes CDR1 SEHNR and CDR2 FQNEAQ (reference sequence). The trim removed 1 base at V and 4 bases at J, leaving 7 bases unmatched. The CDR3 nucleotides are TGTGCCAGCAGCTTAGGGGGCAGCGGGGAGTACGAGCAGTACTTC. Its translation: CASSLGGSGEYEQYF.

This clone was observed many times. The chain couples TRBV7-9 to TRBJ2-5; D possibly corresponds to TRBD2 (5 bases). V lost 3 bases and J lost 4, with 9 bases in between. This CDR3 is 13 amino acids long. Germline V lookup: CDR1 SEHNR, CDR2 FQNEAQ (reference sequence). The CDR3 reads CASSFGVVETQYF. Written as DNA, the CDR3 is TGTGCCAGCAGCTTCGGGGTTGTAGAGACCCAGTACTTC.

V gene TRBV28 combines with J gene TRBJ2-7; 7 nucleotides line up with TRBD1. Trimming at V came to 3 bases and at J to 3 bases, leaving 5 bases not matched to a gene. The CDR3 is 14 amino acids. CDR1 MDHEN and CDR2 SYDVKM come from the germline V gene. The CDR3 sequence: CASSFFDRDYEQYF. The DNA of the CDR3 is TGTGCCAGCAGTTTCTTCGACAGGGACTACGAGCAGTACTTC.

This clone has more than one count but fewer than ten. The chain recombines TRBV30 with TRBJ1-2, with 8 bases aligning to TRBD1. V was pared by 3 bases and J by 0 bases, with 9 bases of the junction left unmatched. The CDR3 has 16 residues. Germline V gene sequence: CDR1 GTSNPN, CDR2 SVGIG (reference sequence). The DNA for the CDR3 is TGTGCCTGGAGAACGCCCGGACAGGGACCTAACTATGGCTACACCTTC. This codes for CAWRTPGQGPNYGYTF. Filled out from reference TRBV30 and TRBJ1-2, the complete variable domain reads SQTIHQWPATLVQPVGSPLSLECTVEGTSNPNLYWYRQAAGRGLQLLFYSVGIGQISSEVPQNLSASRPQDRQFILSSKKLLLSDSGFYLCAWRTPGQGPNYGYTFGSGTRLTVV.

This clone showed up many times. The V gene is TRBV10-3, the J gene TRBJ1-6; 8 nucleotides agree with TRBD1. The CDR3 is 13 residues long. V lost 4 bases, J lost 7 bases, and 0 bases stayed unmatched. CDR1 and CDR2 from the germline V gene are ENHRY and SYGVKD. CDR3 amino acids: CAISGTGNSPLHF. The CDR3 DNA is TGTGCCATCAGTGGGACAGGGAATTCACCCCTCCACTTT.

This clone has just a few counts. The gene calls are TRBV7-3 and TRBJ2-3, with D uncertain. The CDR3 is made up of 14 amino acids. Germline lookup yields CDR1 SGHTA and CDR2 FQGTGA. Trimming stripped 5 bases from V and 0 bases from J, with 9 bases between. In nucleotides, the CDR3 is TGTGCCAGCAGCCTTGGCCGCAGCACAGATACGCAGTATTTT. This encodes CASSLGRSTDTQYF. Based on the CDR3 plus reference TRBV7-3 and TRBJ2-3, the full variable domain is GAGVSQTPSNKVTEKGKYVELRCDPISGHTALYWYRQSLGQGPEFLIYFQGTGAADDSGLPNDRFFAVRPEGSVSTLKIQRTERGDSAVYLCASSLGRSTDTQYFGPGTRLTVL.

This clone has at least ten counts. V is TRBV5-4 and J is TRBJ1-1; the match to TRBD1 covers 7 bases. The ends lost 4 bases at V and 3 bases at J; junction bases unmatched: 9. This CDR3 has 15 amino acids. In germline, CDR1 is SGHNT, CDR2 YYREEE (reference sequence). CDR3 sequence reads: CASSGNRGGDTEAFF. In DNA, the CDR3 is TGTGCCAGCAGCGGCAACAGGGGAGGGGACACTGAAGCTTTCTTT.

In this sample, this clone turned up many times. The V gene is TRBV7-2, the J gene TRBJ2-1, with 11 bases lining up with TRBD2. This CDR3 is built from 16 residues. The ends lost 5 bases at V and 9 bases at J; junction bases unmatched: 12. Germline V lookup: CDR1 SGHTA, CDR2 FQGNSA. In DNA, the CDR3 is TGTGCCAGCAGCCCCGAGGGTAGCGGGAGGGCCGGTGAGCAGTTCTTC. It encodes CASSPEGSGRAGEQFF.

The chain combines TRBV9 with TRBJ2-5; 10 nucleotides align to TRBD2. V lost 3 bases to trimming and J lost 4 bases; unmatched junction nucleotides: 3. CDR3 length: 14 residues. In germline, CDR1 is SGDLS, CDR2 YYNGEE. CDR3 sequence reads: CASSGGLASETQYF. The CDR3 DNA follows: TGTGCCAGCAGCGGGGGACTAGCGTCAGAGACCCAGTACTTC.

This chain links TRBV2 with TRBJ1-5, with 7 nucleotides matching TRBD1. CDR1 and CDR2 from the germline V gene are SNHLY and FYNNEI. This CDR3 has 15 amino acids. The V gene end was trimmed by 6 bases and the J gene end by 1 base; junction bases not matched to a gene: 6. The CDR3 protein is CASRPGTASNQPQHF. In DNA form, the CDR3 reads TGTGCCAGCAGACCCGGGACAGCCAGCAATCAGCCCCAGCATTTT.

In its sample, this clone was seen many times. This sequence joins TRBV2 and TRBJ2-7, with TRBD2 as a possible D gene (7 bases). V lost 6 bases and J lost 7, with 19 bases in between. Germline V lookup: CDR1 SNHLY, CDR2 FYNNEI. This CDR3 has 14 amino acids. This chain's CDR3 is CASSPGGVLGEQYF. The CDR3 DNA reads TGTGCCAGCAGCCCGGGGGGCGTCCTAGGGGAGCAGTACTTC.

At least ten counts were recorded for this clone. V is TRBV4-1 and J is TRBJ1-1; the D gene is possibly TRBD1 (6 bases). CDR1 MGHRA and CDR2 YSYEKL come from the germline V gene. This CDR3 has 17 amino acids. Trimming stripped 4 bases from V and 4 bases from J, with 22 bases between. The CDR3 region is CASSRTDLRGGSTEAFF. CDR3 DNA sequence: TGCGCCAGCAGCCGGACTGACCTCAGGGGTGGGAGCACTGAAGCTTTCTTT.

This clone appeared many times. The chain employs TRBV19 and TRBJ1-1; D may be TRBD1 (5 bases). V was clipped by 8 bases and J by 1 base, with 8 bases between them. The CDR3 spans 12 residues. CDR1 and CDR2 (germline): LNHDA, SQIVND (reference sequence). The DNA for the CDR3 is TGTGCCAGTGGGGCACGGAACACTGAAGCTTTCTTT. It codes for CASGARNTEAFF.

This clone was counted between two and nine times. The chain joins TRBV6-1 to TRBJ2-3; TRBD2 matches 9 bases. This CDR3 has 18 amino acids. Germline loops: CDR1 MNHNS, CDR2 SASEGT. The ends lost 4 bases at V and 0 bases at J; junction bases unmatched: 11. The CDR3: CASSVRPSGNPSTDTQYF. In DNA, the CDR3 is TGTGCCAGCAGTGTCCGGCCTAGCGGGAATCCTAGCACAGATACGCAGTATTTT.

In its sample, this clone was seen a few times. V gene TRBV28 combines with J gene TRBJ1-1; D is undetermined. This CDR3 region has 16 residues. Germline-derived CDR1 and CDR2 are MDHEN and SYDVKM. The V end was cut by 3 bases, the J end by 1 base, with 15 bases between. CDR3 region: CASSLAYTLRNTEAFF. The CDR3, as DNA: TGTGCCAGCAGTTTGGCGTACACACTAAGGAACACTGAAGCTTTCTTT.

This clone occurred many times. This chain joins TRBV6-1 and TRBJ2-1; 8 nucleotides match TRBD2. V was pared by 6 bases and J by 0 bases, with 4 bases of the junction left unmatched. The CDR3 contains 15 residues. CDR1 is MNHNS and CDR2 is SASEGT in the germline V gene. The CDR3 coding sequence is TGTGCCAGCAGCCCAGCGGGGGTCTCCTACAATGAGCAGTTCTTC. It codes for CASSPAGVSYNEQFF.

The gene calls are TRBV7-6 and TRBJ2-3, with a tentative D call TRBD2 (6 bases). The CDR3 extends over 15 amino acids. The V gene lost 1 base and the J gene lost 6 bases, with 14 bases spanning the gap. CDR1 SGHVS and CDR2 FNYEAQ come from the germline V gene. CDR3 region: CASSLVGLDGDTQYF. The CDR3 DNA is TGTGCCAGCAGCTTAGTGGGACTGGACGGCGATACGCAGTATTTT.